This T cell receptor beta chain was found in a study of OX40 agonist ivuxolimab in advanced cancers. The overall study: Every 2 weeks, ivuxolimab was infused into the patients intravenously at between 0.01 and 10 mg/kg. The group had a mean age of about 60 years, ranged from about 23 to 85, and was 82.7% male. Whole-study results and caveats: At 0.1-3.0 mg/kg, partial responders had clonal expansion among the lowest observed.

Using immunoSEQ multiplex PCR, the repertoire was profiled, and TCRdb retains in-frame clones only, with some absent. The sample lists 55,000 to 60,000 clones; approximately 88% were seen once. Germline V CDR1 and CDR2: SGDLS, YYNGEE. The CDR3 is 13 residues long. V lost 4 bases to trimming and J lost 8 bases, with 10 bases between them. Details on this clone: As yet, its antigen is unknown.

This sequence joins TRBV9 and TRBJ1-6; possible D gene TRBD1, 6 bases. The material sequenced was CD4+ or CD8+ T cells sorted from blood, taken in a trial of the OX40 agonist ivuxolimab. The TCR originated in an adult with an advanced solid tumor such as melanoma, head and neck, liver or kidney cancer. In DNA, the CDR3 is TGTGCCAGCAGCCCCCGGACAGATTCACCCCTCCACTTT. Its protein is CASSPRTDSPLHF.